This TCR beta chain derives from a study of OX40 agonist ivuxolimab in advanced cancers. About the investigation overall: The costimulatory receptor OX40 (CD134) was targeted by ivuxolimab, a fully human IgG2 agonistic monoclonal antibody. The paper describes the monotherapy dose-escalation part (N of about 52 patients) of the phase I trial of ivuxolimab. The purpose of peripheral TCRbeta sequencing was to test whether ivuxolimab changed TCR sequence diversity and led to clonal T-cell expansion. Of the roughly 52 patients in dose escalation, some 20 had hepatocellular carcinoma, around 15 had melanoma, 9 had renal cell carcinoma and 9 had head and neck cancer. The dose-escalation cohort was about 83% male with a mean age of about 60 years, ranging from roughly 23 to 85. Intravenous ivuxolimab was administered to patients every 2 weeks at six dose levels: 0.01, 0.1, 0.3, 1.5, 3 and 10 mg/kg. Three dose-escalation patients achieved partial responses, one with hepatocellular carcinoma and two with cutaneous melanoma. Patients were allowed to have had prior anti-PD-1, anti-PD-L1 or anti-CTLA-4 therapy, and approximately 41% of the dose-escalation patients had previously received checkpoint inhibitors. General conclusions and limits of the study: Antigen specificity was not determined for the clonally expanded peripheral T cells. After ivuxolimab, more expanded clones were found on average in CD8+ T cells than in CD4+ T cells. Partial responders in the 0.1-3.0 mg/kg groups had among the lowest normalized peripheral clonal expansion, especially among CD8+ T cells. Low levels of normalized T-cell clonal expansion were also shown by some nonresponding patients. At doses of 0.1 to 3.0 mg/kg, clonal expansion of both CD4+ and CD8+ T cells in blood was seen between baseline and week 6.

Patients with autoimmune disease history or receiving systemic immunosuppression were excluded from the trial. In every dose cohort, peripheral blood was drawn for TCR sequencing at baseline, cycle 4 day 1, and cycle 7 day 1. Samples came from an open-label, multicenter, first-in-human phase I dose-escalation trial of ivuxolimab. The trial enrolled adults with locally advanced or metastatic head and neck squamous cell, hepatocellular, melanoma or renal cell carcinoma. Before TCR sequencing, CD4+ T cells and CD8+ T cells from peripheral blood were sorted into separate populations. Via the germline V gene (reference sequence), CDR1 is DFQATT and CDR2 SNEGSKA. Inclusive of the bounding cysteine and phenylalanine, the CDR3 is 11 residues long. Only CDR3 DNA remains: 33 bases, in frame from the first base. Trimming takes 3 bases from V and 7 bases from J, and the germline ends sit 7 bases apart. Genomic DNA was extracted from sorted cells for sequencing of the TCRbeta CDR3 region. The immunoSEQ Assay was used for sequencing of TCRbeta CDR3 regions. Entries here come from immuneACCESS through TCRdb and include only in-frame sequences with V and J called. Some clones fail to appear in such tables; in the studies checked, an unresolved V gene covers under half of the shortfall, and the cause of the remainder is unknown. Counted in this sample were roughly 67,000 clones; approximately 89% of them appeared once. Roughly 0.68% of the sample is in the top ten clones.

This clone is labeled medium-sized (0.01 to 0.1%). This receptor's antigen is unknown. The input lacks base qualities; no much larger clone sits a single base away. In this chain, TRBV20-1 is recombined with TRBJ2-1; the D gene remains uncertain. The starting material was CD4+ or CD8+ T cells sorted from blood, obtained in a trial of the OX40 agonist ivuxolimab. The clonotype originates from an adult with an advanced solid tumor such as melanoma, head and neck, liver or kidney cancer. The nucleotide sequence is TGCAGTGCTAGTCAGTGGAATGAGCAGTTCTTC. This encodes CSASQWNEQFF.